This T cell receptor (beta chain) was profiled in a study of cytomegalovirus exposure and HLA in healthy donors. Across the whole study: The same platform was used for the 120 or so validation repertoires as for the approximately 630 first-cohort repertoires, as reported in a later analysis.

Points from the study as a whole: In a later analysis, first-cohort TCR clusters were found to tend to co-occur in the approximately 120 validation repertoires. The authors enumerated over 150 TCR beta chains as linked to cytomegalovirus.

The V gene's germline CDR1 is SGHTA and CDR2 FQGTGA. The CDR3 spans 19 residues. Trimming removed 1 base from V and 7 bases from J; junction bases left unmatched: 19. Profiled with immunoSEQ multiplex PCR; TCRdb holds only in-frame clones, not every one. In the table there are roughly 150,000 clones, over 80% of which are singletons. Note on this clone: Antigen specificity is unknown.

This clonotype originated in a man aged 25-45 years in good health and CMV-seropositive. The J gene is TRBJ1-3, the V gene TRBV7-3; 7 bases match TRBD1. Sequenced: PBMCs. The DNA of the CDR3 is TGTGCCAGCAGCTTAATTACAAGACAGGGAAATTCGGGACGGAACACCATATATTTT. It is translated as CASSLITRQGNSGRNTIYF.